The rows below give T cell receptor beta chains drawn from one sample of a study of T cells expressing NK-cell markers. TCRdb reanalyzed the 5' RACE reads, giving one entry per CDR3 protein sequence and no DNA. The table lists 300,000 to 450,000 distinct CDR3 sequences. The sequencing sample was made of blood T cells: a sorted CD56 or NKG2C T cell subset, CD4+ or CD8+ T cells, or bulk PBMC T cells (not recorded which). All receptors come from a man aged 18-69 years in good health. The CDR3 runs from the conserved cysteine through the conserved F or W.

j_call,v_call,cdr3_aa
TRBJ2-1,TRBV12-3/TRBV12-4,CASTIGTSGQNEQFF
TRBJ2-1,TRBV4-1,CASSQVLAGGRNEQFF
TRBJ1-5,TRBV7-8,CASSLGRGQGVTRQPQHF
TRBJ2-5,TRBV20-1,CSATPGRTQETQYF
TRBJ1-1,TRBV7-2,CASSLAFGTTNTEAFF
TRBJ2-7,TRBV4-1,CASSHIGRTYEQYF
TRBJ2-5,TRBV12-3/TRBV12-4,CASSSLQQETQYF
TRBJ2-3,TRBV15,CATSSGLGVFGDTQYF
TRBJ2-3,TRBV5-1,CASSLGFGRVRTDTQYF
TRBJ1-1,TRBV7-8,CASSPFNLRWVEAFF
TRBJ2-5,TRBV5-1,CASSWGRQGLRPQETQYF
TRBJ1-2,TRBV28,CASSSYPGYTF
TRBJ1-2,TRBV20-1,CSANPSSQGDGYTF
TRBJ1-6,TRBV27,CASSFRDRRNSPLHF
TRBJ1-5,TRBV12-3/TRBV12-4,CASSRGTANQPQHF
TRBJ2-5,TRBV12-3/TRBV12-4,CASSPLAFETQYF
TRBJ2-7,TRBV27,CASKTQGNLYEQYF
TRBJ1-2,TRBV10-3,CAISGSGVGGYTF
TRBJ2-7,TRBV14,CASSQRDIRSSYEQYF
TRBJ2-1,TRBV11-2,CATGTGGDEQFF
TRBJ2-1,TRBV19,CASSMGLAGSNEQFF
TRBJ2-4,TRBV20-1,CSARDPTPLAREAKNIQYF
TRBJ1-5,TRBV11-2,CASSLAGWGNQPQHF
TRBJ2-5,TRBV6-1,CASSGGLTQYF
TRBJ2-1,TRBV6-5,CASSFTSGDYNEQFF
TRBJ2-7,TRBV7-2,CASSHVKAYEQYF
TRBJ2-5,TRBV18,CASSPRGNQETQYF
TRBJ2-3,TRBV27,CASSLWRGDTQYF
TRBJ1-6,TRBV28,CASSYGRDRDNSPLHF
TRBJ2-2,TRBV5-1,CASSPTLSSQGGARELFF
TRBJ2-3,TRBV9,CASSVSSGGTDTQYF
TRBJ2-7,TRBV6-2/TRBV6-3,CASSYSRGQGTYEQYF
TRBJ2-5,TRBV7-8,CASSPARTGRLETQYF
TRBJ2-3,TRBV12-3/TRBV12-4,CASSLGDGGRDTQYF
TRBJ2-1,TRBV5-4,CASSFRTSGGAVQFF
TRBJ2-1,TRBV29-1,CSVLDRGFLNEQFF
TRBJ2-1,TRBV19,CASSLGLAGGPKFF
TRBJ2-3,TRBV11-2,CASSSTFPGLAGHTDTQYF
TRBJ2-3,TRBV6-1,CATRRGRVPDTQYF
TRBJ2-3,TRBV12-3/TRBV12-4,CASKDRGGEDTQYF
TRBJ2-5,TRBV4-2,CASSQVSGVQETQYF
TRBJ1-2,TRBV6-6,CASSRGDYGYTF
TRBJ2-2,TRBV5-1,CASSLVTVGTGELFF
TRBJ2-1,TRBV7-8,CASSPKQGTTSYNEQFF
TRBJ1-1,TRBV27,CASSRGNLDTEAFF
TRBJ1-2,TRBV29-1,CSVDQISTHGYTF
TRBJ2-5,TRBV20-1,CSARPGTGEETQYF
TRBJ2-5,TRBV7-2,CASSFSPTSTETQYF
TRBJ2-1,TRBV9,CASSLSSTGAYNEQFF
TRBJ2-1,TRBV20-1,CSARDQSSGGAFNEQFF
TRBJ1-1,TRBV29-1,CSGCRRGMNTEAFF
TRBJ2-1,TRBV29-1,CSVDSLAGGSYNEQFF
TRBJ2-4,TRBV5-1,CASSQFRGAKNIQYF
TRBJ2-5,TRBV6-2/TRBV6-3,CASSYSKTSGVRTQYF
TRBJ2-7,TRBV10-3,CAISLGQGGIPYEQYF
TRBJ2-4,TRBV2,CASSEALRGAKNIQYF
TRBJ2-4,TRBV19,CASSIPGGKTKNIQYF
TRBJ2-5,TRBV5-1,CASSPNPQGREETQYF
TRBJ1-2,TRBV6-1,CASIQGSVYGYTF
TRBJ2-5,TRBV5-1,CASSIGGGGQETQYF